A single sample gave rise to the 24 T cell receptor beta chains below, sequenced in a study of blood T cell repertoires in COVID-19. Generated by immunoSEQ multiplex PCR, the TCRdb table keeps only in-frame clones and is missing some. In the table there are 300,000 to 400,000 clones, about nine tenths of which are singletons. Sequencing was done on a sample of peripheral blood. Receptors were obtained from a woman in her seventies with COVID-19, enrolled during active disease.

The chain couples TRBV4-1 to TRBJ1-4, with D possibly TRBD1 on 6 matching bases. The CDR3 covers 15 residues. V dropped 4 bases and J dropped 7 bases, with 16 bases sitting between them. Per germline, CDR1 MGHRA and CDR2 YSYEKL. CDR3 sequence (DNA): TGCGCCAGCAGCCCCAGAGGGGGGGGGAGTGAAAAACTGTTTTTT. Protein: CASSPRGGGSEKLFF.

This clone showed up just a few times. The rearrangement joins TRBV6-1 to TRBJ1-5; 7 bases are shared with TRBD1. Germline V gene data show CDR1 as MNHNS and CDR2 as SASEGT. The CDR3 covers 16 residues. V lost 2 bases to trimming and J lost 1 base; unmatched junction nucleotides: 5. CDR3 in amino acids: CASSEFKGASNQPQHF. The CDR3, as DNA: TGTGCCAGCAGTGAATTCAAGGGGGCCAGCAATCAGCCCCAGCATTTT.

This clone came up a few times. The chain combines TRBV2 with TRBJ2-7; D is perhaps TRBD1 (5 bases). The CDR3 totals 13 residues. Trimming cost V 5 bases and J 2 bases, with 10 bases left between them. Germline V gene data show CDR1 as SNHLY and CDR2 as FYNNEI. CDR3 DNA: TGTGCCAGCAGTAGCAGGGCCGCCTACGAGCAGTACTTC. This gives the protein CASSSRAAYEQYF.

This rearrangement joins TRBV5-6 to TRBJ1-1, with TRBD1 matching 9 bases. Germline CDR1 is SGHDT and CDR2 is YYEEEE. CDR3 size: 15 residues. J lost 4 bases, V lost 4 bases, and 8 bases had no gene match. CDR3 residues: CASSMLTGGATEAFF. The CDR3 coding sequence is TGTGCCAGCAGCATGCTGACAGGGGGGGCCACTGAAGCTTTCTTT.

J is TRBJ2-7 and V is TRBV24-1, with 7 bases identical to TRBD1. This CDR3 comprises 15 residues. Germline V lookup: CDR1 KGHDR, CDR2 SFDVKD. V trimming: 4 bases; J trimming: 3 bases; junction bases outside the gene matches: 8. The CDR3 DNA sequence: TGTGCCACCAGTGAGACCGGACAGGTTTACTACGAGCAGTACTTC. Protein product: CATSETGQVYYEQYF.

The chain has TRBV6-5 and TRBJ1-2; weak D call: TRBD1 (5 bases). Per germline, CDR1 MNHEY and CDR2 SVGAGI. The CDR3 runs 15 residues. Trimming removed 6 bases at V and 6 bases at J, with 20 bases between. In DNA form, the CDR3 reads TGTGCCAGCAGAACTGACAGTCGGGGGTTAAATGGCTACACCTTC. Residues: CASRTDSRGLNGYTF.

J is TRBJ1-5 and V is TRBV18; 7 positions match TRBD1. From germline, CDR1 is KGHSH and CDR2 LQKENI. Trimming took 4 bases from V and 3 from J; bases not matched to a gene: 3. The CDR3 consists of 14 residues. Here the CDR3 reads CASSQGAANQPQHF. In nucleotides, the CDR3 is TGTGCCAGCTCACAGGGGGCGGCCAATCAGCCCCAGCATTTT.

In this sample, this clone turned up a few times. This chain links TRBV5-1 with TRBJ1-1, with D possibly matching TRBD1 (5 bases). With 2 bases removed from V and 4 bases from J, the gap between germline ends came to 12 bases. CDR1 SGHRS and CDR2 YFSETQ come from the germline V gene. The CDR3 runs to 14 residues. The CDR3 sequence is CASSFRGGSTEAFF. DNA for the CDR3: TGCGCCAGCAGCTTTCGGGGGGGAAGCACTGAAGCTTTCTTT.

This chain joins TRBV27 and TRBJ2-7; D not certain. The CDR3 is 13 residues long. Looked up from germline, CDR1 is MNHEY and CDR2 is SMNVEV (reference sequence). Trimming took 6 bases from V and 3 from J, leaving 12 bases between them. The CDR3 reads CASSGDSFYEQYF. In DNA form, the CDR3 reads TGTGCCAGCAGCGGAGACTCCTTCTACGAGCAGTACTTC.

This clone was counted between two and nine times. V gene TRBV10-2 combines with J gene TRBJ1-4, with unresolved D. In germline, CDR1 is WSHSY, CDR2 SAAADI. V shed 0 bases and J shed 8 bases, with 13 bases lying between them. The length of the CDR3 is 15 residues. The CDR3 region is CASSESGTSGEKLFF. Written as DNA, the CDR3 is TGCGCCAGCAGTGAGTCGGGCACAAGTGGAGAAAAACTGTTTTTT.

This rearrangement joins TRBV9 to TRBJ2-3; 10 positions match TRBD2. CDR1 SGDLS and CDR2 YYNGEE come from the germline V gene. Trimming at V came to 1 base and at J to 6 bases, leaving 2 bases not matched to a gene. This CDR3 spans 14 amino acids. For the CDR3, the DNA is TGTGCCAGCAGCGTAATTAGCGGGGGGGATACGCAGTATTTT. This gives the protein CASSVISGGDTQYF.

This clone came up once. The chain employs TRBV6-2 or TRBV6-3 and TRBJ2-2; 9 nucleotides line up with TRBD1. Losses at the gene ends were 4 bases for V and 6 bases for J; bases not matched to a gene: 6. From germline, CDR1 is MNHEY and CDR2 SVGEGT. The CDR3 length is 15 residues. The DNA for the CDR3 is TGTGCCAGCAGTTCGGACAGGGGTATGGCCGGGGAGCTGTTTTTT. Translating it yields CASSSDRGMAGELFF.

J is TRBJ2-2 and V is TRBV5-1; 9 nucleotides agree with TRBD1. The germline V gene encodes CDR1 SGHRS and CDR2 YFSETQ. The V and J ends lost 6 bases and 5 bases, in that order; junction bases with no gene match: 2. This CDR3 has 13 amino acids. The CDR3 DNA reads as TGCGCCAGCACACAGGGGGCGACCGGGGAGCTGTTTTTT. Its translation: CASTQGATGELFF.

This clone occurred a few times. The rearrangement joins TRBV9 to TRBJ1-1; the match to TRBD1 covers 9 bases. The length of the CDR3 is 14 residues. V was clipped by 3 bases and J by 4 bases; unmatched bases: 4. Per germline, CDR1 SGDLS and CDR2 YYNGEE. The CDR3 nucleotides are TGTGCCAGCAGCGCCGGGACAGGGAGCACTGAAGCTTTCTTT. It specifies CASSAGTGSTEAFF.

This chain links TRBV19 with TRBJ1-5; TRBD1 might be the D (6 bases). Germline CDR1 LNHDA, CDR2 SQIVND (reference sequence). Trimming stripped 5 bases from V and 2 bases from J, with 13 bases between. This CDR3 is built from 15 residues. CDR3 sequence: CASSVTGNGNQPQHF. CDR3 in DNA: TGTGCCAGTAGTGTCACAGGGAATGGCAATCAGCCCCAGCATTTT.

The rearrangement links TRBV4-1 to TRBJ1-3; 8 bases map to TRBD1. Trimming cost V 2 bases and J 3 bases; bases outside gene matches: 12. This CDR3 spans 18 amino acids. Germline V lookup: CDR1 MGHRA, CDR2 YSYEKL. Here the CDR3 DNA reads TGCGCCAGCAGCCAACCGCTGGACAGGGCCTACGTTGGAAACACCATATATTTT. It specifies CASSQPLDRAYVGNTIYF.

The rearrangement uses TRBV7-2 and TRBJ1-1; D is undetermined. Trimming took 8 bases from V and 1 from J, leaving 14 bases between them. The germline V gene encodes CDR1 SGHTA and CDR2 FQGNSA. The CDR3 has 14 residues. The CDR3 loop is CASVAQTSNTEAFF. CDR3 DNA sequence: TGTGCCAGCGTGGCACAGACATCGAACACTGAAGCTTTCTTT.

The rearrangement uses TRBV19 and TRBJ2-7, with D possibly being TRBD1 (6 bases). Trimming cost V 3 bases and J 6 bases, with 12 bases left between them. The CDR3 extends over 13 amino acids. Germline lookup yields CDR1 LNHDA and CDR2 SQIVND (reference sequence). The CDR3 reads CASSIEGRGEQYF. Here the CDR3 DNA reads TGTGCCAGTAGTATCGAAGGCAGGGGCGAGCAGTACTTC.

The gene calls are TRBV18 and TRBJ1-2; weak D call: TRBD1 (6 bases). Deletions cut 2 bases from V and 3 bases from J, with 13 bases between. The CDR3 covers 15 residues. In germline, CDR1 is KGHSH, CDR2 LQKENI. The CDR3 bases are TGTGCCAGCTCACCAGGGGCGGGGGCCCACTATGGCTACACCTTC. This gives the protein CASSPGAGAHYGYTF.

The genes are TRBV30 and TRBJ1-2; possible D gene TRBD1, 5 bases. The CDR3 has 13 residues. The germline V and J ends were trimmed by 2 bases and 2 bases, with 9 bases remaining between them. CDR1 is GTSNPN, CDR2 SVGIG, per germline (reference sequence). The CDR3 loop is CAWSYRTNYGYTF. The DNA for the CDR3 is TGTGCCTGGAGTTACAGGACCAACTATGGCTACACCTTC.

The chain combines TRBV3-1 (or the pseudogene TRBV3-2) with TRBJ2-2, with D maybe TRBD2 (6 bases). The CDR3 covers 13 residues. The V gene's germline CDR1 is LGHDT and CDR2 YNNKEL (reference sequence). V lost 5 bases to trimming and J lost 5 bases, with 9 bases between them. The CDR3 region has the DNA TGTGCCAGCAGCTGGAGCGGGACCGGGGAGCTGTTTTTT. Translation gives CASSWSGTGELFF.

J is TRBJ1-1 and V is TRBV28, with TRBD1 identical over 10 bases. The length of the CDR3 is 18 residues. Germline-derived CDR1 and CDR2 are MDHEN and SYDVKM. The V gene end was trimmed by 1 base and the J gene end by 1 base; junction bases not matched to a gene: 9. The CDR3 sequence: CASSLSGLGQGRNTEAFF. CDR3 bases: TGTGCCAGCAGTTTATCGGGATTGGGACAGGGGAGGAACACTGAAGCTTTCTTT. The full variable domain, its missing parts supplied by reference TRBV28 and TRBJ1-1, is DVKVTQSSRYLVKRTGEKVFLECVQDMDHENMFWYRQDPGLGLRLIYFSYDVKMKEKGDIPEGYSVSREKKERFSLILESASTNQTSMYLCASSLSGLGQGRNTEAFFGQGTRLTVV.

The rearrangement joins TRBV7-8 to TRBJ1-2, with D possibly matching TRBD1 (5 bases). The ends were cut back, 5 bases at V and 4 bases at J, with 11 bases in the middle. This CDR3 region has 13 residues. Germline V CDR1 and CDR2: SGHVS, FQNEAQ. CDR3 sequence (DNA): TGTGCCAGCAGCATCAGGGAAGCCTATGGCTACACCTTC. It yields the protein CASSIREAYGYTF.

As concerns this clone: In the same sample, other DNA sequences code for this CDR3. The gene calls are TRBV19 and TRBJ1-1; D is unresolved. V was clipped by 1 base and J by 4 bases, with 7 bases between them. In germline, CDR1 is LNHDA, CDR2 SQIVND (reference sequence). The CDR3 extends over 13 amino acids. The CDR3 sequence is CASSIVGGTEAFF. CDR3 in DNA: TGTGCCAGTAGTATAGTCGGAGGCACTGAAGCTTTCTTT.